The entry below describes one T cell receptor beta chain. The sample originates from a study of blood T cell repertoires in COVID-19. About the research overall: The United States, Italy and Spain were the sources of the acute and convalescent COVID-19 samples. The cDNA or gDNA used as material had been derived from T cells, B-cell-depleted T cells, or PBMCs.

This CDR3 has 14 residues. CDR1 SGHVS and CDR2 FQNEAQ come from the germline V gene. Trimming stripped 5 bases from V and 4 bases from J, with 12 bases between. Under the authors' procedure: Reference gene primer amplification gave estimated nucleated cell counts. Some clones are missing from TCRdb's copy, which holds only in-frame ones; the method was immunoSEQ multiplex PCR. For V, J and clone size, that table is used; D and trimming come from the DNA. The sample has over 150,000 clones, 86% seen once. Input material: peripheral blood. The chain couples TRBV7-8 to TRBJ1-5; a possible D gene is TRBD1 (6 bases). This sequence originates from an older man with active or convalescent COVID-19. The CDR3 DNA sequence: TGTGCCAGCAGCACCGGACAGCCAAATCAGCCCCAGCATTTT. Its protein product is CASSTGQPNQPQHF.